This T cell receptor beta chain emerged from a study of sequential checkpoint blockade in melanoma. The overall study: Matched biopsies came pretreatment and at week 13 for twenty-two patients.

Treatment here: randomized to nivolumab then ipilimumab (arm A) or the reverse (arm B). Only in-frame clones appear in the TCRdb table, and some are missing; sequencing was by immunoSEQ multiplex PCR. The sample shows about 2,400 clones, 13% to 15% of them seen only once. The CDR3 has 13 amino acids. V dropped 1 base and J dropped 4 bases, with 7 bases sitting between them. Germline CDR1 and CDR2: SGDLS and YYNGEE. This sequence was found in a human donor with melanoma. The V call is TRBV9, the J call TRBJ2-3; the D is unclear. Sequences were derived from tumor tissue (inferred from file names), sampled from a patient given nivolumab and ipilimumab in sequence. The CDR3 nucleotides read TGTGCCAGCAGCGTATTAAACCCAGATACGCAGTATTTT. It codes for CASSVLNPDTQYF.